Listed below are T cell receptor beta chains from one sample, sequenced in a study of cytomegalovirus exposure and HLA in healthy donors. The protocol was immunoSEQ multiplex PCR, while the TCRdb copy is restricted to in-frame clones and leaves out a portion. Among around 130,000 clones listed, approximately 85% were seen once. The sequenced sample consisted of PBMCs. The origin of the receptors is a woman aged 25-40 years in good health and CMV-seropositive. The CDR3 runs from the conserved cysteine through the conserved F or W. D genes are given only for firm matches. Size is omitted from some rows. Given values are once, few, many or a class for expanded clones.

d_call	j_call	v_call	clone_size	cdr3_nt	cdr3_aa
NA	TRBJ1-1	TRBV2	few	TGTGCCAGCAGTACCTCCACGGGACATGTCAGAATGAACACTGAAGCTTTCTTT	CASSTSTGHVRMNTEAFF
TRBD1	TRBJ1-1	TRBV7-8	NA	TGTGCCAGCAGCTCCGGACAGGGGAGCACTGAAGCTTTCTTT	CASSSGQGSTEAFF
NA	TRBJ2-2	TRBV5-4	NA	TGTGCCAGCAGCTTGAAGGGGCTGAACACCGGGGAGCTGTTTTTT	CASSLKGLNTGELFF
NA	TRBJ1-2	TRBV5-1	NA	TGCGCCAGCAGCCCAGACGGCGCAGGAATGGGCTACACCTTC	CASSPDGAGMGYTF
NA	TRBJ2-1	TRBV4-1	NA	TGCGCCAGCAGCCAAGAGGTAGGGGCCTCCTACAATGAGCAGTTCTTC	CASSQEVGASYNEQFF
NA	TRBJ1-1	TRBV5-5	NA	TGTGCCAGCAGCTTGTACCCGGGAGCTGAAGCTTTCTTT	CASSLYPGAEAFF
NA	TRBJ2-1	TRBV28	NA	TGTGCCAGCAGTTTATTGTATGGGAGCTCCTACAATGAGCAGTTCTTC	CASSLLYGSSYNEQFF
NA	TRBJ1-4	TRBV10-3	NA	TGTGCCATCAGTCGCCAGAGGGTGGGAACTAATGAAAAACTGTTTTTT	CAISRQRVGTNEKLFF
TRBD2	TRBJ2-3	TRBV5-1	NA	TGCGTCAGCAGCTTTGGAAGCGGGGGGCGGCCAGATACGCAGTATTTT	CVSSFGSGGRPDTQYF
NA	TRBJ1-4	TRBV10-3	NA	TGTGCCACGAGGGAGTCAACTAATGAAAAACTGTTTTTT	CATRESTNEKLFF
NA	TRBJ1-1	TRBV6-5	NA	TGTGCCGTTCTAAGTGACAGGAGAACTGAAGCTTTCTTT	CAVLSDRRTEAFF
TRBD1	TRBJ1-1	TRBV7-9	NA	TGTGCCAGCAGCCCACGTTGGGGACAGGGGACCCGAGGCACTGAAGCTTTCTTT	CASSPRWGQGTRGTEAFF
NA	TRBJ2-7	TRBV30	once	TGTGCCTGGACCCAGGGTTGGAGCTCCTACGAGCAGTACTTC	CAWTQGWSSYEQYF
TRBD1	TRBJ2-7	TRBV5-6	NA	TGTGCCAGCAGCTTACAGGGGAATCTTTGGGTGCAGTACTTC	CASSLQGNLWVQYF
NA	TRBJ1-5	TRBV5-1	NA	TGCGCCAGCAGCTTGGGCGGGGGGGCCTTTCAGCCCCAGCATTTT	CASSLGGGAFQPQHF
TRBD1	TRBJ2-7	TRBV10-3	NA	TGTGCCATCACTGGGGACAGGGGGCGCGACGAGCAGTACTTC	CAITGDRGRDEQYF
TRBD2	TRBJ2-3	TRBV30	NA	TGTGCCTGGAGACTAGCGGGGGGGCCAGATACGCAGTATTTT	CAWRLAGGPDTQYF
TRBD2	TRBJ2-7	TRBV11-2	NA	TGTGCCAGCCGACTTGTTGGTAGCGGGGCAAGCTCCTACGAGCAGTACTTC	CASRLVGSGASSYEQYF
TRBD1	TRBJ1-3	TRBV4-2	NA	TGTGCCAGCAGCCATGACTCCGGGACAGAAGGAAACACCATATATTTT	CASSHDSGTEGNTIYF
TRBD1	TRBJ2-7	TRBV2	NA	TGTGCCAGCAGTCCCGGGACAGCAGGTTACGAGCAGTACTTC	CASSPGTAGYEQYF
TRBD2	TRBJ2-2	TRBV7-2	NA	TGTGCCAGCAGCTTTAGTAGCGGGATTGACGGGGAGCTGTTTTTT	CASSFSSGIDGELFF
NA	TRBJ2-1	TRBV5-8	once	TGTGCCAGCAGTATGAGGGGGGGTAACGAGCAGTTCTTC	CASSMRGGNEQFF
TRBD2	TRBJ2-1	TRBV10-2	once	TGCGCCAGCAGGGAGAACCCGGGACTAGCGGGGGGGGGCAATGAGCAGTTCTTC	CASRENPGLAGGGNEQFF
NA	TRBJ2-7	TRBV14	NA	TGTGCCAGCAGCCCCTTGGACAGTTCCTACGAGCAGTACTTC	CASSPLDSSYEQYF
NA	TRBJ2-1	TRBV30	few	TGTGCCTGGAGCTCTAGCTCCTACAATGAGCAGTTCTTC	CAWSSSSYNEQFF
TRBD1	TRBJ2-1	TRBV30	NA	TGTGCCTGGAGGATGGGACAGTACAATGAGCAGTTCTTC	CAWRMGQYNEQFF
TRBD2	TRBJ2-1	TRBV11-3	NA	TGTGCCAGCAGCTCCCACCGTAGCGGGGGTGAGCAGTTCTTC	CASSSHRSGGEQFF
NA	TRBJ1-2	TRBV5-1	NA	TGCGCCAGCAGCGGCGGACAGAATAATGGCTACACCTTC	CASSGGQNNGYTF
TRBD2	TRBJ2-1	TRBV5-1	NA	TGCGCCAGCAGCTTGGGGGGGGGCTCCTACAATGAGCAGTTCTTC	CASSLGGGSYNEQFF
TRBD1	TRBJ1-1	TRBV5-5	NA	TGTGCCAGCAGCTGGGACAGGGGGAACACTGAAGCTTTCTTT	CASSWDRGNTEAFF